This T cell receptor (beta chain) was found in a study of shared clonotypes between healthy human individuals. Turning to the study itself: Donors, aged 18 to 49, were a couple of women and three men. The study used three CD4 naive, three CD4 memory, two CD8 naive and one CD8 memory plate per donor. Findings of the study overall: Four donors held roughly 5% of naive CD4 clonotypes in common.

The CD4+ fraction was divided into a CD45RA+ naive subset and a CD45RA-negative memory subset. Repertoires were generated with immunoSEQ multiplex PCR, while TCRdb's copy carries only in-frame clones and drops some. The data hold around 1.5 million clones, with around 98% observed a single time. This CDR3 has 12 residues. Trimming removed 7 bases at V and 2 bases at J, with 9 bases between. CDR1 SQVTM and CDR2 ANQGSEA come from the germline V gene. The sample holds one count of this clone. Its antigen remains unidentified. This chain uses TRBV29-1 with TRBJ2-1; D not certain. The specimen sequenced was naive CD4+ T cells sorted from blood. Sample subset: CD45RA+ positively selected. This clonotype originated in a man younger than 40 in good health. CDR3 protein: CSGTETYNEQFF. The CDR3 DNA reads TGCAGCGGAACCGAGACCTACAATGAGCAGTTCTTC.